The 14 T cell receptor beta chains presented below share a single source sample, sequenced in a study of T cells in women clearing cervical HPV infection (dated by TCRdb to 2016 to 2019). Libraries were made using the immunoSEQ multiplex PCR assay. As stored in TCRdb, this immuneACCESS dataset retains in-frame rearrangements with V and J assigned. A fraction of the clones does not appear; measured against another copy, unresolved V genes explain less than half of the discrepancy, and the remainder lacks a known reason. This sample's clone table shows about 33,000 clones. 7.8% of the sample is in the top ten clones. The sample was blood buffy coat. All receptors come from a woman aged 18-69 years with a cervical HPV16 infection that either progressed to CIN3+ or cleared (not recorded which).

Note on this clone: The read finishes 3 residues shy of the CDR3 end, and the germline J gene is used to complete it. The chain uses TRBV5-3 and TRBJ2-1; 9 nucleotides agree with TRBD2. TRBV5-3 is treated as an ORF (open reading frame) with a function not yet certain. With V trimmed by 0 bases and J by 7 bases, 8 bases remained unmatched. This CDR3 is 16 amino acids long. CDR3 sequence: CARSLARGRAINEQFF. Partial CDR3 DNA: TGTGCCAGAAGCTTGGCCCGCGGGAGGGCCATAAATGAG.

In the case of this clone: The read ends 3 residues early relative to the CDR3; the germline J gene fills the gap. The genes are TRBV6-1 and TRBJ2-1; 12 nucleotides align to TRBD2. CDR3 size: 15 residues. The junction had 4 bases not matched to a gene; V was cut back by 2 bases and J by 8 bases. CDR1 and CDR2 from the germline V gene are MNHNS and SASEGT. CDR3 bases read: TGTGCCAGCAGTGAACTAGCGGGGGGGCTCGATGAG. Residues: CASSELAGGLDE. The full CDR3 is CASSELAGGLDEQFF.

With respect to this clone: The read ends 3 residues early relative to the CDR3; the germline J gene fills the gap. V usage is TRBV2 and J usage is TRBJ1-4, with 11 bases identical to TRBD1. The CDR3 runs 13 residues. Germline lookup yields CDR1 SNHLY and CDR2 FYNNEI. V dropped 7 bases and J dropped 7; count of bases not matched to a gene: 2. The sequenced CDR3 bases are TGTGCCAGCAAGGACAGGGGGCGTGAAAAA. It codes for CASKDRGREK. In full, the CDR3 reads CASKDRGREKLFF.

Concerning this clone itself: At one boundary the junction diverges from the germline segment, which might be a read error. This sample also contains other DNA sequences that code for the same CDR3. The CDR3 spells CASSLDGGRATGANVLTF. The CDR3 bases that were read are TGCGCTAGCAGCTTGGACGGCGGGAGGGCCACTGGGGCCAACGTC. The V and J genes are TRBV5-1 and TRBJ2-6; 9 nucleotides agree with TRBD2. Coverage ceases 3 residues before the CDR3 finishes, and the germline J gene fills in the end. Germline loops: CDR1 SGHRS, CDR2 YFSETQ. The CDR3 spans 18 residues.

In terms of frequency, this clone is medium-sized. Sequencing ends 3 residues short of the CDR3 end; the germline J gene provides the rest. This sequence joins TRBV2 and TRBJ2-1; D is possibly TRBD1 (5 bases). The CDR3 loop spans 16 amino acids. CDR1 is SNHLY and CDR2 is FYNNEI in the germline V gene. The V gene lost 2 bases and the J gene lost 8 bases, with 19 bases spanning the gap. Partial CDR3 DNA: TGTGCCAGCAGTGAATCTCCGGCGACAGATCTTGATGAG. Its protein product is CASSESPATDLDE. The whole CDR3 sequence reads CASSESPATDLDEQFF.

As for this clone: The CDR3 end lies 3 residues beyond the end of the read and is filled in from the germline J gene. This rearrangement joins TRBV19 to TRBJ2-1; no clear D gene. There are 13 residues in the CDR3. Germline CDR1 LNHDA, CDR2 SQIVND (reference sequence). Trimming left V 5 bases short and J 3 bases short, with 8 bases between. CDR3 DNA (partial): TGTGCCAGTAGTCGCGGCGACTACAATGAG. Encoded protein: CASSRGDYNE. The whole CDR3 region reads CASSRGDYNEQFF.

To note about this clone: The read terminates 3 residues ahead of where the CDR3 ends, so the germline J gene completes it. V gene TRBV30 combines with J gene TRBJ2-3; 8 bases match TRBD1. Germline CDR1 and CDR2: GTSNPN and SVGIG (reference sequence). CDR3 length: 11 residues. CDR3 protein: CACTGGKTQYF. Incomplete CDR3 DNA: TGTGCCTGTACAGGGGGGAAAACG. Combining the CDR3 with reference TRBV30 and TRBJ2-3 gives the whole variable domain SQTIHQWPATLVQPVGSPLSLECTVEGTSNPNLYWYRQAAGRGLQLLFYSVGIGQISSEVPQNLSASRPQDRQFILSSKKLLLSDSGFYLCACTGGKTQYFGPGTRLTVL.

As for this clone: The observed sequence ends 3 residues before the CDR3 terminus, with the missing tail filled in from the germline J gene. This rearrangement joins TRBV6-2 or TRBV6-3 to TRBJ2-4; 7 bases are shared with TRBD2. Per the germline V gene, CDR1 is MNHEY and CDR2 is SVGEGT. The V and J ends lost 6 bases and 7 bases, in that order; junction bases with no gene match: 9. This CDR3 spans 14 amino acids. CDR3 in amino acids: CASSLGGAGNIQYF. The CDR3 DNA, read in part, is TGTGCCAGCAGCTTGGGAGGGGCGGGGAACATT.

CDR3 amino acids: CSADRDSEYNEQFF. The DNA read from the CDR3 is TGCAGTGCAGACCGGGACAGCGAGTACAATGAG. The chain employs TRBV20-1 and TRBJ2-1; 7 bases agree with TRBD1. The read stops 3 residues short of the end of the CDR3; the missing end is completed from the germline J gene. The germline CDR1 and CDR2 sequences are DFQATT and SNEGSKA (reference sequence). The CDR3 loop spans 14 amino acids. V was pared by 6 bases and J by 4 bases, with 9 bases of the junction left unmatched.

As regards this clone: The CDR3 end falls 3 residues outside the read, so it is completed with the germline J gene. The chain carries TRBV7-9 and TRBJ1-2, with D possibly being TRBD1 (5 bases). The germline V gene encodes CDR1 SEHNR and CDR2 FQNEAQ (reference sequence). V was shortened by 6 bases and J by 4 bases, with 12 bases between the two germline ends. The CDR3 has 13 amino acids. CDR3 sequence: CASRSDSPYGYTF. The CDR3 DNA, read in part, is TGTGCCAGCAGGTCCGACAGCCCCTATGGC. Together with reference TRBV7-9 and TRBJ1-2, the CDR3 gives the full variable domain: DTGVSQNPRHKITKRGQNVTFRCDPISEHNRLYWYRQTLGQGPEFLTYFQNEAQLEKSRLLSDRFSAERPKGSFSTLEIQRTEQGDSAMYLCASRSDSPYGYTFGSGTRLTVV.

Note on this clone: The read terminates 3 residues before the CDR3 end, so the remaining end is supplied by the germline J gene. This sequence joins TRBV7-6 and TRBJ1-1; TRBD1 agrees at 9 bases. CDR1 is SGHVS and CDR2 is FNYEAQ in the germline V gene. V was pared by 3 bases and J by 6 bases, with 5 bases of the junction left unmatched. The CDR3 length is 14 residues. The sequenced part of the CDR3 DNA is TGTGCCAGCAGCTTGGGACAGGGCTGGGCTGAA. The encoded protein is CASSLGQGWAE. The complete CDR3 reads CASSLGQGWAEAFF.

Comments on this clone: Read data end 3 residues before the CDR3 end; the end is taken from the germline J gene. This chain connects TRBV30 to TRBJ1-5; 8 bases are shared with TRBD1. The junction had 5 bases not matched to a gene; V was cut back by 4 bases and J by 6 bases. The CDR3 runs to 13 residues. Germline V lookup: CDR1 GTSNPN, CDR2 SVGIG (reference sequence). The CDR3 region is CAWTPGGGQPQHF. The CDR3 DNA, read in part, is TGTGCCTGGACCCCAGGGGGCGGTCAGCCC.

With respect to this clone: Sequencing ends 3 residues short of the CDR3 end; the germline J gene provides the rest. This chain connects TRBV29-1 to TRBJ2-1, with 10 nucleotides matching TRBD1. This CDR3 spans 14 amino acids. The germline gives CDR1 SQVTM, CDR2 ANQGSEA. V lost 6 bases, J lost 9 bases, and 11 bases stayed unmatched. The part of the CDR3 DNA that was read is TGCAGCGTACGGACAGGGGGGGAATACGGTGAG. It yields the protein CSVRTGGEYGE. The full-length CDR3 reads as CSVRTGGEYGEQFF.

Worth noting for this clone: The CDR3 goes on 3 residues after the read ends, and that part is filled in from the germline J gene. V and J are TRBV20-1 and TRBJ2-3; no reliable D call. The ends were cut back, 3 bases at V and 0 bases at J, with 4 bases in the middle. CDR1 is DFQATT and CDR2 is SNEGSKA in the germline V gene (reference sequence). This CDR3 is 12 amino acids long. The CDR3 protein is CSASTSTDTQYF. The part of the CDR3 DNA that was read is TGCAGTGCTAGTACTAGCACAGATACG.